The 2 T cell receptor beta chains given below trace back to one sample, sequenced in a study of blood T cell repertoires in COVID-19. Method: immunoSEQ multiplex PCR; TCRdb's copy keeps in-frame clones and lacks some. The sample lists roughly 70,000 clones, approximately 90% occurring once. Sample: peripheral blood. Source of these receptors: a human donor in a cohort sampled during active COVID-19.

This chain uses TRBV12-3 or TRBV12-4 with TRBJ2-1, with D uncertain. The CDR3 is 13 residues long. V was cut by 2 bases and J by 6 bases, with 8 bases left in between. CDR3 coding DNA: TGTGCCAGCAGTTTAAACAGTTTCAATGAGCAGTTCTTC. This gives the protein CASSLNSFNEQFF.

The chain is built from TRBV19 and TRBJ2-2; 9 bases line up with TRBD1. The CDR3 consists of 16 residues. V lost 2 bases, J lost 6 bases, and 7 bases stayed unmatched. Germline CDR1 LNHDA, CDR2 SQIVND (reference sequence). The CDR3 DNA reads as TGTGCCAGTAGTATACGGGACAGGGCAACCTCCGGGGAGCTGTTTTTT. It translates to CASSIRDRATSGELFF.